Below, 16 T cell receptor beta chains from the same sample are listed, as sequenced in a study of blood T cell repertoires in COVID-19. The repertoire was sequenced with immunoSEQ multiplex PCR; TCRdb's copy has only in-frame clones and lacks some. The sample records approximately 220,000 clones, roughly nine tenths being singletons. Sequencing was performed on PBMCs or T cells enriched from blood (not recorded which). Receptor source: a woman aged 25-40 years with acute COVID-19.

This chain joins TRBV27 and TRBJ1-6, with 10 positions matching TRBD1. The germline V gene encodes CDR1 MNHEY and CDR2 SMNVEV (reference sequence). This CDR3 is 17 amino acids long. The V gene end was trimmed by 6 bases and the J gene end by 8 bases; junction bases not matched to a gene: 13. CDR3 amino acids: CASRTGTGAVVDSPLHF. The CDR3 DNA is TGTGCCAGCAGGACCGGGACAGGGGCAGTCGTGGATTCACCCCTCCACTTT.

CDR3 DNA: TGTGCCAGCAGCCAGGGAGGGCTAGCGCCCACAGATACGCAGTATTTT. Its translation is CASSQGGLAPTDTQYF. This chain connects TRBV3-1 (or the pseudogene TRBV3-2) to TRBJ2-3, with 7 nucleotides matching TRBD2. CDR3 length: 16 residues. V dropped 3 bases and J dropped 2; count of bases not matched to a gene: 8. In germline, CDR1 is LGHDT, CDR2 YNNKEL (reference sequence).

The chain carries TRBV6-5 and TRBJ2-1, with 8 bases aligning to TRBD1. V shed 6 bases, J shed 6 bases, and the junction held 10 bases outside the gene matches. Germline assignment: CDR1 MNHEY and CDR2 SVGAGI. CDR3 length equals 15 residues. CDR3 region: CASSPRRTGINEQFF. DNA for the CDR3: TGTGCCAGCAGCCCCCGGCGGACAGGGATCAATGAGCAGTTCTTC.

In this sample, this clone turned up a few times. V is TRBV5-1 and J is TRBJ1-5; weak D call: TRBD1 (6 bases). Germline CDR1 reads SGHRS; CDR2 reads YFSETQ. CDR3 length: 17 residues. The V end was cut by 7 bases, the J end by 2 bases, with 22 bases between. The CDR3 loop is CASVSHLGGWGNQPQHF. The CDR3 region has the DNA TGCGCCAGCGTCAGTCATCTAGGGGGTTGGGGCAATCAGCCCCAGCATTTT.

The rearrangement uses TRBV7-2 and TRBJ2-1, with D hard to call. The CDR3 is 14 amino acids. Trimming left V 3 bases short and J 1 base short, with 7 bases between. Germline lookup yields CDR1 SGHTA and CDR2 FQGNSA. CDR3 region: CASSLASSYNEQFF. In DNA, the CDR3 is TGTGCCAGCAGCTTGGCTAGTTCCTACAATGAGCAGTTCTTC.

V and J are TRBV2 and TRBJ1-3; 7 positions match TRBD1. J lost 10 bases, V lost 2 bases, and 8 bases had no gene match. CDR1 and CDR2 from the germline V gene are SNHLY and FYNNEI. The CDR3 totals 14 residues. The CDR3 loop reads CASSEYGTATTIYF. DNA for the CDR3: TGTGCCAGCAGTGAATACGGGACAGCCACTACCATATATTTT.

The chain couples TRBV7-6 to TRBJ2-2; 7 bases are shared with TRBD1. The V segment lost 2 bases and the J segment 2 bases; nucleotides outside the gene matches: 8. The CDR3 extends over 17 amino acids. The germline V gene has CDR1 SGHVS and CDR2 FNYEAQ. CDR3 DNA sequence: TGTGCCAGCAGCTTATCCGCGGACAGGCTTAACACCGGGGAGCTGTTTTTT. This gives the protein CASSLSADRLNTGELFF.

The V gene is TRBV2, the J gene TRBJ1-1; 7 nucleotides agree with TRBD1. Looked up from germline, CDR1 is SNHLY and CDR2 is FYNNEI. CDR3 length: 14 amino acids. After removal of 6 bases from V and 1 base from J, the junction contained 5 bases not matched to a gene. The CDR3 region has the DNA TGTGCCAGCAGACCCGGGACAGAGAACACTGAAGCTTTCTTT. Translating gives CASRPGTENTEAFF.

The chain is built from TRBV9 and TRBJ2-1; D gene unclear. The CDR3 is 12 amino acids. CDR1 and CDR2 (germline): SGDLS, YYNGEE. Trimming pared 4 bases from V and 5 bases from J, leaving 7 bases between. The CDR3 loop reads CASSSLHNEQFF. DNA for the CDR3: TGTGCCAGCAGCAGCTTGCACAATGAGCAGTTCTTC.

The chain combines TRBV7-9 with TRBJ2-7, with TRBD1 as a possible D gene (5 bases). Per the germline V gene, CDR1 is SEHNR and CDR2 is FQNEAQ (reference sequence). Trimming took 2 bases from V and 7 from J, leaving 15 bases between them. The CDR3 is made up of 14 amino acids. CDR3 region: CASSLKEGVGEQYF. CDR3 coding DNA: TGTGCCAGCAGCTTAAAGGAAGGGGTGGGGGAGCAGTACTTC.

The chain couples TRBV7-9 to TRBJ2-7; D remains ambiguous. This CDR3 has 11 residues. V was cut by 1 base and J by 6 bases, with 4 bases left in between. In germline, CDR1 is SEHNR, CDR2 FQNEAQ (reference sequence). CDR3 residues: CASSLGLEQYF. The CDR3 nucleotides read TGTGCCAGCAGCTTAGGGCTCGAGCAGTACTTC.

The rearrangement links TRBV7-8 to TRBJ1-6; D is possibly TRBD1 (6 bases). Trimming removed 1 base at V and 9 bases at J, with 13 bases between. From germline, CDR1 is SGHVS and CDR2 FQNEAQ. This CDR3 contains 15 residues. The CDR3 sequence: CASSLDSDSFSPLHF. Here the CDR3 DNA reads TGTGCCAGCAGCTTAGATTCGGACAGCTTTTCACCCCTCCACTTT.

The gene calls are TRBV7-9 and TRBJ1-2; D is unclear. Looked up from germline, CDR1 is SEHNR and CDR2 is FQNEAQ (reference sequence). The CDR3 covers 12 residues. Deletions cut 3 bases from V and 4 bases from J, with 6 bases between. CDR3 loop: CASSFTSYGYTF. The CDR3 DNA reads as TGTGCCAGCAGCTTCACAAGCTATGGCTACACCTTC. Drawing the rest from reference TRBV7-9 and TRBJ1-2, the complete variable domain is DTGVSQNPRHKITKRGQNVTFRCDPISEHNRLYWYRQTLGQGPEFLTYFQNEAQLEKSRLLSDRFSAERPKGSFSTLEIQRTEQGDSAMYLCASSFTSYGYTFGSGTRLTVV.

The chain joins TRBV7-2 to TRBJ2-7; 12 nucleotides agree with TRBD1. The trim removed 3 bases at V and 2 bases at J, leaving 2 bases unmatched. CDR3 length equals 15 residues. The germline V gene encodes CDR1 SGHTA and CDR2 FQGNSA. The CDR3 bases are TGTGCCAGCAGCTTCGGGACAGGGGGCCCCTACGAGCAGTACTTC. This sequence encodes CASSFGTGGPYEQYF.

The chain is built from TRBV2 and TRBJ1-5; D might be TRBD1 (6 bases). Germline V gives CDR1 SNHLY, CDR2 FYNNEI. Trimming took off 3 bases at V and 6 bases at J, with 6 bases between the two ends. This CDR3 has 12 residues. CDR3 sequence: CASSDRGQPQHF. The CDR3 DNA reads as TGTGCCAGCAGTGACAGGGGTCAGCCCCAGCATTTT.

The chain couples TRBV6-5 to TRBJ1-1, with 7 bases lining up with TRBD1. CDR1 MNHEY and CDR2 SVGAGI come from the germline V gene. This CDR3 region has 12 residues. Germline trimming cut 4 bases from V and 8 bases from J; bases unmatched to any gene: 4. The CDR3 here is CASSLTGREAFF. CDR3 sequence (DNA): TGTGCCAGCAGTTTGACAGGGCGCGAAGCTTTCTTT.